This note documents a single T cell receptor (beta chain) sequence. In the authors' methods: Quantification of nucleated cells was approximated via reference gene primer amplification. Sequenced by immunoSEQ multiplex PCR; TCRdb stores in-frame clones only, minus some. V and J calls and clone size are as listed in that table; D and trimming were resolved from the DNA. The sample contains 100,000 or so clones, approximately 80% of which appear only once. The record originates from a study of blood T cell repertoires in COVID-19. At the level of the study: Acute and convalescent COVID-19 specimens originated in the United States, Italy and Spain. T cells, B-cell-depleted T cells, or PBMCs provided the cDNA or gDNA that served as material.

Trimming removed 2 bases at V and 2 bases at J, with 10 bases between. The germline gives CDR1 MNHNS, CDR2 SASEGT. CDR3 length: 15 residues. The chain is built from TRBV6-1 and TRBJ1-5; D not certain. The sample taken for sequencing was peripheral blood. The receptor was isolated from a human donor in a cohort sampled during active COVID-19. CDR3 amino acids: CASSEQVNGNQPQHF. In DNA form, the CDR3 reads TGTGCCAGCAGTGAACAGGTCAATGGCAATCAGCCCCAGCATTTT.